This T cell receptor beta chain is from a study of radiation and T cells in renal cell carcinoma. Study overall: Nephrectomy followed 15 Gy stereotactic body radiation by 4 weeks. Study findings and constraints: In blood, top tumor clones expanded by 2 weeks, shrinking by 4.

Turning to this clone: No antigen is known for it.

This CDR3 has 14 residues. J gave up 6 bases and V 10 bases, and 10 bases lay outside the gene matches. CDR1 is ENHRY, CDR2 SYGVKD, per germline. Clones were sequenced by immunoSEQ multiplex PCR, and TCRdb holds only the in-frame ones, with some missing. The sample carries 25,000 to 30,000 clones, approximately 84% recorded once. The time point is: blood 2 weeks post-SBRT. Treatment: 15 Gy SBRT to primary tumor, nephrectomy 4 weeks later. After SBRT, blood was collected at 2 and 4 weeks, plus baseline. Sequencing used blood, obtained from a patient whose treatment included radiotherapy and nephrectomy. The receptor was derived from a man between 60 and 75 years old with renal cell carcinoma. The chain employs TRBV10-3 and TRBJ2-3, with 10 nucleotides matching TRBD2. CDR3 protein: CATLKREGTDTQYF. The CDR3 coding sequence is TGTGCCACCCTAAAGCGGGAGGGGACTGATACGCAGTATTTT.